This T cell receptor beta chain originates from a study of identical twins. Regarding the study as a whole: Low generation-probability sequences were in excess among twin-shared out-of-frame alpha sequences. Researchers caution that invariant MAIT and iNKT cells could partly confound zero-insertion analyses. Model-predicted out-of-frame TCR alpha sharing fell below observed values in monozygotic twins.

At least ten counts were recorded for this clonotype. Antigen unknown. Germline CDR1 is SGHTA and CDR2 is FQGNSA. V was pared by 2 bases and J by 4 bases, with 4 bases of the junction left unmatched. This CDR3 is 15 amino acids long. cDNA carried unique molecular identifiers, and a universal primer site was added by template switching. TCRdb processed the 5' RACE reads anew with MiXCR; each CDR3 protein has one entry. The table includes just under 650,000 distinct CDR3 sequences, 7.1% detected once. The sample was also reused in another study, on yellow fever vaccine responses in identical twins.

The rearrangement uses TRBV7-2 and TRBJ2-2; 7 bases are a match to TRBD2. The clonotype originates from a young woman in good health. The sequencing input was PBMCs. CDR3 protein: CASSLNGGSTGELFF. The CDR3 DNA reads TGTGCCAGCAGCTTAAATGGCGGGAGCACCGGGGAGCTGTTTTTT.